Below are 27 T cell receptor beta chains sequenced from a single sample in a study of T cell responses to AZD1222 COVID-19 vaccine. The method was immunoSEQ multiplex PCR; TCRdb's version includes in-frame clones alone and lacks a portion of them. The sample holds 250,000 or so clones, just over 90% seen once. Specimen: peripheral blood, collected on day 0 of AZD1222 vaccination. The origin of the receptors is an adult in good health.

V gene TRBV5-1 combines with J gene TRBJ1-1; 9 bases line up with TRBD1. J lost 5 bases, V lost 4 bases, and 6 bases had no gene match. CDR1 is SGHRS, CDR2 YFSETQ, per germline. The CDR3 spans 14 residues. The CDR3 DNA reads TGCGCCAGCAGCGGGGGACAGGGCGAAACTGAAGCTTTCTTT. This encodes CASSGGQGETEAFF.

CDR3 in DNA: TGTGCCAGCGGGGGACAGCAAGAGACCCAGTACTTC. This encodes CASGGQQETQYF. The chain has TRBV6-6 and TRBJ2-5, with TRBD1 identical over 7 bases. The CDR3 is 12 amino acids. The germline V gene encodes CDR1 MNHNY and CDR2 SVGAGI (reference sequence). V trimming: 8 bases; J trimming: 2 bases; junction bases outside the gene matches: 2.

The chain has TRBV5-1 and TRBJ2-4; the D call may be TRBD1 or TRBD2 (6 bases each). This CDR3 comprises 14 residues. Trimming shortened V by 4 bases and J by 1 base, and 9 bases separated the two germline ends. Germline loops: CDR1 SGHRS, CDR2 YFSETQ. This CDR3 reads CASSPGAAKNIQYF. CDR3 DNA sequence: TGCGCCAGCAGCCCGGGGGCGGCCAAAAACATTCAGTACTTC.

A word on this clone: Other DNA sequences in the same sample also yield this CDR3. V is TRBV5-1 and J is TRBJ2-7; the match to TRBD1 covers 10 bases. The J segment lost 2 bases and the V segment lost 4 bases, leaving 3 bases of the junction unmatched. CDR3 length equals 14 residues. Per the germline V gene, CDR1 is SGHRS and CDR2 is YFSETQ. The CDR3 reads CASSLGTGAYEQYF. The CDR3 DNA is TGCGCCAGCAGCCTGGGGACAGGGGCCTACGAGCAGTACTTC.

The chain carries TRBV5-1 and TRBJ1-4, with D uncertain. The V gene lost 0 bases and the J gene lost 4 bases, with 7 bases spanning the gap. CDR1 SGHRS and CDR2 YFSETQ come from the germline V gene. The CDR3 contains 14 residues. The CDR3 region has the DNA TGCGCCAGCAGCTTGGTTGGCAGTAATGAAAAACTGTTTTTT. Translated, it gives CASSLVGSNEKLFF.

The chain joins TRBV11-1 to TRBJ2-2; D tentatively fits TRBD1 or TRBD2 (5 bases each). Germline assignment: CDR1 SGHAT and CDR2 FQDESV (reference sequence). Trimming took off 5 bases at V and 7 bases at J, with 17 bases between the two ends. The CDR3 has 15 residues. CDR3 protein: CASSPMIGGGGELFF. The DNA for the CDR3 is TGTGCCAGCAGCCCCATGATCGGTGGGGGCGGGGAGCTGTTTTTT.

The CDR3 DNA is TGTGCCAGCAGTTACATGGCCCATCGGAATGAGCAGTTCTTC. Its protein product is CASSYMAHRNEQFF. This rearrangement joins TRBV6-2 or TRBV6-3 to TRBJ2-1, with D unresolved. V lost 2 bases and J 7 bases, leaving 12 bases between the germline ends. Germline V gene sequence: CDR1 MNHEY, CDR2 SVGEGT. The CDR3 covers 14 residues.

As regards this clone: One end of the junction does not line up with germline, which may come from a read error. V usage is TRBV29-1 and J usage is TRBJ2-3; the D gene is possibly TRBD2 (5 bases). The CDR3 is made up of 14 amino acids. CDR1 and CDR2 (germline): SQVTM, ANQGSEA. As DNA, the CDR3 is TGCAGCGCTGAAGGACCGGGATCCACAGATACGCAGTATTTT. As protein: CSAEGPGSTDTQYF.

V and J are TRBV28 and TRBJ1-5; D call uncertain. CDR3 length equals 13 residues. Trimming shortened V by 10 bases and J by 2 bases, and 12 bases separated the two germline ends. Germline CDR1 MDHEN, CDR2 SYDVKM. The CDR3 spells CATRVSGNQPQHF. DNA of the CDR3: TGTGCCACCCGAGTTTCGGGCAATCAGCCCCAGCATTTT. The full variable domain, in which reference TRBV28 and TRBJ1-5 provide the parts outside the CDR3, is DVKVTQSSRYLVKRTGEKVFLECVQDMDHENMFWYRQDPGLGLRLIYFSYDVKMKEKGDIPEGYSVSREKKERFSLILESASTNQTSMYLCATRVSGNQPQHFGDGTRLSIL.

The rearrangement uses TRBV28 and TRBJ1-1; no reliable D call. The V gene's germline CDR1 is MDHEN and CDR2 SYDVKM. Deletions cut 3 bases from V and 2 bases from J, with 7 bases between. This CDR3 has 13 residues. CDR3 DNA sequence: TGTGCCAGCAGTTTCAGGCTAAACACTGAAGCTTTCTTT. Its protein is CASSFRLNTEAFF.

The rearrangement links TRBV5-1 to TRBJ2-3, with 8 bases lining up with TRBD1. Per germline, CDR1 SGHRS and CDR2 YFSETQ. The CDR3 length is 20 residues. The ends lost 0 bases at V and 0 bases at J; junction bases unmatched: 15. The DNA for the CDR3 is TGCGCCAGCAGCTTGGCCCCGGGACAGGCCATGAGATCTAGCACAGATACGCAGTATTTT. Residues: CASSLAPGQAMRSSTDTQYF.

The J gene is TRBJ2-3, the V gene TRBV2; 11 bases line up with TRBD2. In germline, CDR1 is SNHLY, CDR2 FYNNEI. This CDR3 contains 15 residues. The J segment lost 5 bases and the V segment lost 7 bases, leaving 8 bases of the junction unmatched. The CDR3 nucleotides read TGTGCCAGCATGAGGGAGGGGACTAGCGGAGATACGCAGTATTTT. Its protein is CASMREGTSGDTQYF.

The V call is TRBV6-1, the J call TRBJ1-1, with TRBD1 identical over 10 bases. CDR1 is MNHNS, CDR2 SASEGT, per germline. V lost 3 bases to trimming and J lost 6 bases; unmatched junction nucleotides: 7. CDR3 length equals 15 residues. The CDR3 spells CASSEPGQGLSEAFF. The CDR3 DNA reads as TGTGCCAGCAGTGAGCCGGGACAGGGGTTGTCTGAAGCTTTCTTT.

The CDR3 reads CASTAPREGTEAFF. The CDR3 DNA sequence: TGTGCCAGCACCGCTCCCAGGGAAGGCACTGAAGCTTTCTTT. The chain links TRBV2 to TRBJ1-1, with D possibly TRBD1 on 5 matching bases. Germline V lookup: CDR1 SNHLY, CDR2 FYNNEI. V lost 7 bases, J lost 4 bases, and 16 bases lay in between. The CDR3 length is 14 residues.

The V and J genes are TRBV18 and TRBJ2-1; 7 bases agree with TRBD1. The CDR3 totals 11 residues. V shed 8 bases and J 7 bases; nucleotides not matched to a gene: 2. Germline-derived CDR1 and CDR2 are KGHSH and LQKENI. The CDR3 is CASTRGNEQFF. Here the CDR3 DNA reads TGTGCCAGCACCAGGGGGAATGAGCAGTTCTTC.

Details on this clone: The same CDR3 arises from other DNA sequences in this sample as well. This rearrangement joins TRBV27 to TRBJ1-2; 7 bases line up with TRBD1. Germline CDR1 is MNHEY and CDR2 is SMNVEV (reference sequence). CDR3 length: 13 amino acids. Trimming at V came to 5 bases and at J to 5 bases, leaving 5 bases not matched to a gene. The DNA of the CDR3 is TGTGCCAGCAGTCTCGGGACAGCATATGGCTACACCTTC. Translating gives CASSLGTAYGYTF.

The chain combines TRBV9 with TRBJ1-2; TRBD1 aligns across 8 bases. Germline trimming cut 4 bases from V and 4 bases from J; bases unmatched to any gene: 9. This CDR3 contains 15 residues. In germline, CDR1 is SGDLS, CDR2 YYNGEE. The CDR3 DNA is TGTGCCAGCAGCACCCCTGGACAGGGAACCTATGGCTACACCTTC. Translated: CASSTPGQGTYGYTF. The variable domain in full, completed from reference TRBV9 and TRBJ1-2, reads DSGVTQTPKHLITATGQRVTLRCSPRSGDLSVYWYQQSLDQGLQFLIQYYNGEERAKGNILERFSAQQFPDLHSELNLSSLELGDSALYFCASSTPGQGTYGYTFGSGTRLTVV.

The V call is TRBV11-2, the J call TRBJ2-2; 7 bases are shared with TRBD2. Trimming took 2 bases from V and 4 from J; bases not matched to a gene: 7. The CDR3 runs to 16 residues. Per germline, CDR1 SGHAT and CDR2 FQNNGV. The CDR3 spells CASSLWAGAGTGELFF. CDR3 sequence (DNA): TGTGCCAGCAGCTTATGGGCGGGAGCGGGCACCGGGGAGCTGTTTTTT. The entire variable domain, with the rest obtained from reference TRBV11-2 and TRBJ2-2, is as follows: EAGVAQSPRYKIIEKRQSVAFWCNPISGHATLYWYQQILGQGPKLLIQFQNNGVVDDSQLPKDRFSAERLKGVDSTLKIQPAKLEDSAVYLCASSLWAGAGTGELFFGEGSRLTVL.

The chain uses TRBV3-1 (or the pseudogene TRBV3-2) and TRBJ2-6; no definite D call. The germline V gene has CDR1 LGHDT and CDR2 YNNKEL (reference sequence). Between the trimmed V and J ends, which lost 4 bases and 0 bases, there was a span of 4 bases. This CDR3 has 14 residues. CDR3 in amino acids: CASSLSSGANVLTF. The CDR3 bases are TGTGCCAGCAGCCTATCCTCTGGGGCCAACGTCCTGACTTTC.

The V and J genes are TRBV9 and TRBJ1-2; TRBD1 matches 9 bases. CDR3 size: 14 residues. V was clipped by 7 bases and J by 4 bases; unmatched bases: 8. Germline assignment: CDR1 SGDLS and CDR2 YYNGEE. The CDR3 sequence: CASRGDRDAYGYTF. CDR3 in DNA: TGTGCCAGCCGTGGGGACAGGGACGCCTATGGCTACACCTTC.

The chain links TRBV5-1 to TRBJ2-2; a possible D gene is TRBD2 (6 bases). Germline CDR1 reads SGHRS; CDR2 reads YFSETQ. The CDR3 is 17 amino acids. Deletions cut 0 bases from V and 0 bases from J, with 12 bases between. The CDR3 nucleotides are TGCGCCAGCAGCTTGGCCAGAGGCGGGGCGAACACCGGGGAGCTGTTTTTT. It encodes CASSLARGGANTGELFF. Filled out from reference TRBV5-1 and TRBJ2-2, the complete variable domain reads KAGVTQTPRYLIKTRGQQVTLSCSPISGHRSVSWYQQTPGQGLQFLFEYFSETQRNKGNFPGRFSGRQFSNSRSEMNVSTLELGDSALYLCASSLARGGANTGELFFGEGSRLTVL.

The CDR3 loop is CASSKGQDNEQYF. CDR3 DNA sequence: TGCGCCAGCAGCAAAGGACAGGATAACGAGCAGTACTTC. This chain uses TRBV5-1 with TRBJ2-7; 7 bases align to TRBD1. The V gene end was trimmed by 4 bases and the J gene end by 5 bases; junction bases not matched to a gene: 6. The germline V gene encodes CDR1 SGHRS and CDR2 YFSETQ. This CDR3 region has 13 residues.

The chain uses TRBV5-4 and TRBJ2-2; unclear D gene. Deletions cut 0 bases from V and 2 bases from J, with 5 bases between. Germline V gives CDR1 SGHNT, CDR2 YYREEE (reference sequence). CDR3 length: 14 amino acids. CDR3 coding DNA: TGTGCCAGCAGCTTGGAAACAAACACCGGGGAGCTGTTTTTT. Its protein is CASSLETNTGELFF.

V is TRBV7-9 and J is TRBJ2-7, with TRBD1 matching over 9 bases. Germline V gene lookup returns CDR1 SEHNR and CDR2 FQNEAQ (reference sequence). This CDR3 has 15 amino acids. The V gene end was trimmed by 5 bases and the J gene end by 4 bases; junction bases not matched to a gene: 9. The CDR3 reads CASSDPGQGNYEQYF. For the CDR3, the DNA is TGTGCCAGCAGCGATCCGGGACAGGGTAATTACGAGCAGTACTTC.

The genes are TRBV5-1 and TRBJ2-7; 8 bases map to TRBD1. The junction had 4 bases not matched to a gene; V was cut back by 3 bases and J by 2 bases. CDR1 SGHRS and CDR2 YFSETQ come from the germline V gene. The CDR3 length is 14 residues. The CDR3 DNA follows: TGCGCCAGCAGCTGGACAGGGCTAACCTACGAGCAGTACTTC. The encoded protein is CASSWTGLTYEQYF.

The chain is built from TRBV28 and TRBJ1-4; TRBD1 is a possible D gene (5 bases). The CDR3 consists of 14 residues. V lost 5 bases and J lost 6, with 13 bases in between. CDR1 MDHEN and CDR2 SYDVKM come from the germline V gene. CDR3 sequence reads: CASSRGRLDEKLFF. CDR3 nucleotides: TGTGCCAGCAGTAGGGGCCGGCTGGATGAAAAACTGTTTTTT.

The table lists this clone with a count of one. This rearrangement joins TRBV4-3 to TRBJ2-7; TRBD1 aligns across 9 bases. After removal of 2 bases from V and 3 bases from J, the junction contained 11 bases not matched to a gene. From germline, CDR1 is LGHNA and CDR2 YSLEER. CDR3 length equals 17 residues. The CDR3 coding sequence is TGCGCCAGCAGCCAATCGGAGGCGGGACAGGGAGGCTACGAGCAGTACTTC. It yields the protein CASSQSEAGQGGYEQYF.